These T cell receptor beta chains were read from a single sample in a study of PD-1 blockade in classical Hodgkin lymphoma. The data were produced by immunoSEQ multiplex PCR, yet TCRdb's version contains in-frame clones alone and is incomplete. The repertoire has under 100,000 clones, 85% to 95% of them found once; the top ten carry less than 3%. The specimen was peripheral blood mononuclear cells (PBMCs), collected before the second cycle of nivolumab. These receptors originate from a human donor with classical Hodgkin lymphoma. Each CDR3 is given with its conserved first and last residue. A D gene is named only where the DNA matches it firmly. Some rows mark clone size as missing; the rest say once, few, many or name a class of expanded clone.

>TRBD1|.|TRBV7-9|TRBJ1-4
TGTGCCAGCAGCTTGGGACAGGGGAATGAAAAACTGTTTTTT
CASSLGQGNEKLFF
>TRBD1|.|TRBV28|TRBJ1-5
TGTGCCAGCAGGAAACCGGGACAGACGCGCTATAGCAATCAGCCCCAGCATTTT
CASRKPGQTRYSNQPQHF
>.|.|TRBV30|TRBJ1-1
TGTGCCTGGAGTCTAGACAGGACGAACACTGAAGCTTTCTTT
CAWSLDRTNTEAFF
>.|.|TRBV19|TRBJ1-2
TGTGCCAGTAGTATAGGAGTACTAATTGGCGGCTACACCTTC
CASSIGVLIGGYTF
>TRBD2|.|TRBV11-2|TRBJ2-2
TGTGCCAGCAGCTTCGTCGGACTAGCGGGAGGGCCTTGGACCGGGGAGCTGTTTTTT
CASSFVGLAGGPWTGELFF
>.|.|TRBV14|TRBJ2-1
TGTGCCAGCAGCCAAGATATGCCAGGACTTTACAATGAGCAGTTCTTC
CASSQDMPGLYNEQFF
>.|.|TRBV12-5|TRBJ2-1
TGTGCTAGTGGTTTGGTACTGGGGGCAGAAAGCTACAATGAGCAGTTCTTC
CASGLVLGAESYNEQFF
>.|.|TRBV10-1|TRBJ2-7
TGCGCCAGCAGTGAGTCTGTGGTTTCCGAGCAGTACTTC
CASSESVVSEQYF
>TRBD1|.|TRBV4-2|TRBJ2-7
TGTGCCAGCAGCCAAGAAGGGGAAGACAGGGTCTACGAGCAGTACTTC
CASSQEGEDRVYEQYF
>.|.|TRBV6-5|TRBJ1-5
TGTGCCAGCAGTTACTCCAGCAATCAGCCCCAGCATTTT
CASSYSSNQPQHF
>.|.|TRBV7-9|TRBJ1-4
TGTGCCACCCGGACAGATGAAAAACTGTTTTTT
CATRTDEKLFF
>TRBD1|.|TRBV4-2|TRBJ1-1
TGTGCCAGCAGCCAATGGACAGGGAACACTGAAGCTTTCTTT
CASSQWTGNTEAFF
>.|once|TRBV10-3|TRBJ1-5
TGTGCCATCAGTGGGAGTAGCAATCAGCCCCAGCATTTT
CAISGSSNQPQHF
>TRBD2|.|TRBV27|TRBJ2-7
TGTGCCAGCAGTTCCGCGGGAGGAAGGACCTACGAGCAGTACTTC
CASSSAGGRTYEQYF
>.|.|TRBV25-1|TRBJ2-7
TGTGCCAGCAGTGAACTCGGCGGAAAGACTACCTACGAGCAGTACTTC
CASSELGGKTTYEQYF
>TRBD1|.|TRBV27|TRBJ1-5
TGTGCCAGCAGTTTCGGGACAGGGACAGGGCCCCAGCATTTT
CASSFGTGTGPQHF
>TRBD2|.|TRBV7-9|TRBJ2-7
TGTGCCAGCAGCGAAATAGGAGCGGGGGAGCAGTACTTC
CASSEIGAGEQYF
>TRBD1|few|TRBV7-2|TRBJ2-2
TGTGCCAGCGGAAAGGGGGCGGAAGTTAACACCGGGGAGCTGTTTTTT
CASGKGAEVNTGELFF
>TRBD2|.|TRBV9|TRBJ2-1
TGTGCCAGCAGCGTAGGTAGCGGGAGGGTAAAGGATGTAGAGCAGTTCTTC
CASSVGSGRVKDVEQFF
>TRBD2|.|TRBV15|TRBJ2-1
TGTGCCACCAGCATATTAGCGGGAGGTTCCAATGAGCAGTTCTTC
CATSILAGGSNEQFF
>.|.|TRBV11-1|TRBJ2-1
TGTGCCAGCAGCTTACGCAGGGGACTACTGAATGAGCAGTTCTTC
CASSLRRGLLNEQFF
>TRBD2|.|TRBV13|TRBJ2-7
TGTGCCAGCACCCTCGGGAGGGCCCAAAACGAGCAGTACTTC
CASTLGRAQNEQYF
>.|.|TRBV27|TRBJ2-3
TGTGCCAGCAGTTTAGGGGGGTGGGGGACAGATACGCAGTATTTT
CASSLGGWGTDTQYF
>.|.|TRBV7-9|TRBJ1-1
TGTGCCAGCAGCTTAGAGGTACGGACTGAAGCTTTCTTT
CASSLEVRTEAFF
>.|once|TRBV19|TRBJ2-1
TGTGCCAGTAGTATTAGCTCGAACAATGAGCAGTTCTTC
CASSISSNNEQFF
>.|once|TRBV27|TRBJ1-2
TGTGCCAGCAGTTCCTGGGAAGGGGCGACTACTAACTATGGCTACACCTTC
CASSSWEGATTNYGYTF
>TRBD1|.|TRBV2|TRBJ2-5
TGTGCCAGCAGGCAGACGGACAGGGGAGAGACCCAGTACTTC
CASRQTDRGETQYF
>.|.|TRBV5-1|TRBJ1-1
TGCGCCAGCAGCTTGTTTAGGGGAAGGGCTGAAGCTTTCTTT
CASSLFRGRAEAFF
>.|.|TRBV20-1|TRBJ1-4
TGCAGTGCTAGGGGTGAAAAACTGTTTTTT
CSARGEKLFF
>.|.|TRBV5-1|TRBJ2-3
TGCGCCAGCAGCTTTAACCAGGTCACAGATACGCAGTATTTT
CASSFNQVTDTQYF
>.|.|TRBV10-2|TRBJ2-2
TGCGCCAGCAGCCTCCCCGGGACGGCGAACACCGGGGAGCTGTTTTTT
CASSLPGTANTGELFF
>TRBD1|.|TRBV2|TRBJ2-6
TGTGCCAGCAGAGGACAGGGGGCGACTGGGGCCAACGTCCTGACTTTC
CASRGQGATGANVLTF
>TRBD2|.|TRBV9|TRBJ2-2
TGTGCCAGCAGCTTCGGGACTACGGGAACCGGGGAGCTGTTTTTT
CASSFGTTGTGELFF
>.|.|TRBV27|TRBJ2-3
TGTGCCAGCAGTTTATATACCGGGCGTTCTAGCACAGATACGCAGTATTTT
CASSLYTGRSSTDTQYF
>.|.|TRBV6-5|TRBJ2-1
TGTGCCAGCATGGGAGGTCTTTTACAGCAGTTCTTC
CASMGGLLQQFF
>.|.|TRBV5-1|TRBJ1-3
TGCGCCAGCAGCTTGGTAGGCGGGACTGGAAACACCATATATTTT
CASSLVGGTGNTIYF
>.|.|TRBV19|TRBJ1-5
TGTGCCAGTAGCGGAGGGGGTAAGCCCCAGCATTTT
CASSGGGKPQHF